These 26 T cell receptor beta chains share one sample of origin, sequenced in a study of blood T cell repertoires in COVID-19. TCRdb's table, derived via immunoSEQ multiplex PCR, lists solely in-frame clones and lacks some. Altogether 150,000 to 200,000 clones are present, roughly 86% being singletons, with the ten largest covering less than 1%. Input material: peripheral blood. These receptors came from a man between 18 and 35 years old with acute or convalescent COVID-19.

In DNA form, the CDR3 reads TGTGCCAGTGGGGGACAGGGGTCCAATCAGCCCCAGCATTTT. Its translation is CASGGQGSNQPQHF. This rearrangement joins TRBV19 to TRBJ1-5, with 10 bases lining up with TRBD1. The CDR3 spans 14 residues. The V gene end was trimmed by 8 bases and the J gene end by 3 bases; junction bases not matched to a gene: 4. Germline CDR1 reads LNHDA; CDR2 reads SQIVND (reference sequence).

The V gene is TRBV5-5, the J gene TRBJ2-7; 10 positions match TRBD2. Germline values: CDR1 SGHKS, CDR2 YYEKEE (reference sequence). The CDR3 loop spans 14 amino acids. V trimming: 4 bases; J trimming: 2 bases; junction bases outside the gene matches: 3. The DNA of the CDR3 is TGTGCCAGCAGCACTAGCGGGGATCCCTACGAGCAGTACTTC. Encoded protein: CASSTSGDPYEQYF.

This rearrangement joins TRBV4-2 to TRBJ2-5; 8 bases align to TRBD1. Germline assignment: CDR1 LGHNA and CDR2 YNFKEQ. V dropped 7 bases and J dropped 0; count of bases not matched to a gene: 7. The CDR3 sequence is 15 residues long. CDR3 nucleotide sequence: TGTGCCAGCACCCCAGGGACAGGTGACCAAGAGACCCAGTACTTC. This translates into CASTPGTGDQETQYF.

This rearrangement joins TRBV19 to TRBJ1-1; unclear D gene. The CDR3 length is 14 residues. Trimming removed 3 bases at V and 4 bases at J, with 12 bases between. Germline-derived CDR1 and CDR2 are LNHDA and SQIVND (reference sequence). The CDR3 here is CASSMDRVGTEAFF. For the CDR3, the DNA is TGTGCCAGTAGTATGGATCGGGTTGGCACTGAAGCTTTCTTT.

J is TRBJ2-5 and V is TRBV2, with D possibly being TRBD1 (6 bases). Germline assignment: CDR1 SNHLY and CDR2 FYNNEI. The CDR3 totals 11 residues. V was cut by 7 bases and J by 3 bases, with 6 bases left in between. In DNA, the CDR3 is TGTGCCAGCACAGGGGAAGAGACCCAGTACTTC. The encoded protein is CASTGEETQYF.

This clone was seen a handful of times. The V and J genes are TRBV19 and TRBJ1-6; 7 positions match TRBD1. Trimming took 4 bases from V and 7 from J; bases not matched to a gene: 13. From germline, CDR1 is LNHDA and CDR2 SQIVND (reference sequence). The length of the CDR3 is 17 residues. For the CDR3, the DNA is TGTGCCAGTAGTAGAAATCCCGCGACAGGGATGAATTCACCCCTCCACTTT. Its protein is CASSRNPATGMNSPLHF.

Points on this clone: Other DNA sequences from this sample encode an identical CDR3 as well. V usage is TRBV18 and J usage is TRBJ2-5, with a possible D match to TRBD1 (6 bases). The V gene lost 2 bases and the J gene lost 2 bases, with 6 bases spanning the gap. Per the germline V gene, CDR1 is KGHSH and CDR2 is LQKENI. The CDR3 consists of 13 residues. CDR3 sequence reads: CASSPGQQETQYF. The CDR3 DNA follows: TGTGCCAGCTCACCAGGACAGCAAGAGACCCAGTACTTC.

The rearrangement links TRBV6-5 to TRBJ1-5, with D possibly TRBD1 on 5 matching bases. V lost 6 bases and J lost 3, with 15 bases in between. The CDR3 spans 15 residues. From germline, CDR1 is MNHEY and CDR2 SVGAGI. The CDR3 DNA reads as TGTGCCAGCAGGCCGGACACCGAAGACAATCAGCCCCAGCATTTT. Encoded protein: CASRPDTEDNQPQHF.

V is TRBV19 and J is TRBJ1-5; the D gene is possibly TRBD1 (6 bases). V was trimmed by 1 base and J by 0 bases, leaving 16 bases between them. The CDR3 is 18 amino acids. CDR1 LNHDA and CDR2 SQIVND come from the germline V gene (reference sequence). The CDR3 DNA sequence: TGTGCCAGTAGTATAGCCTCCGACAGGCTTTATAGCAATCAGCCCCAGCATTTT. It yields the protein CASSIASDRLYSNQPQHF.

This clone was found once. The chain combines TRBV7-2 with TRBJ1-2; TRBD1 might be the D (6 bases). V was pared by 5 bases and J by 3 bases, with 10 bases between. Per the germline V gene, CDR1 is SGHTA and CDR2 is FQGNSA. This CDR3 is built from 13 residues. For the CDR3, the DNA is TGTGCCAGCAGCCTACAGGGAGACTATGGCTACACCTTC. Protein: CASSLQGDYGYTF.

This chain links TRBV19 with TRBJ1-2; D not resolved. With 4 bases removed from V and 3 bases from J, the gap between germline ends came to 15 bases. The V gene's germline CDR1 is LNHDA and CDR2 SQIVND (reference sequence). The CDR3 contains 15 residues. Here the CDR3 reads CASSTPGGLDYGYTF. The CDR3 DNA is TGTGCCAGTAGTACTCCTGGCGGTTTGGACTATGGCTACACCTTC.

CDR3 in amino acids: CASSLDVGLAGGADTQYF. For the CDR3, the DNA is TGTGCCAGCAGCCTAGATGTGGGACTAGCGGGGGGGGCAGATACGCAGTATTTT. J is TRBJ2-3 and V is TRBV7-8; 16 bases match TRBD2. Germline assignment: CDR1 SGHVS and CDR2 FQNEAQ. V shed 5 bases, J shed 4 bases, and the junction held 9 bases outside the gene matches. The CDR3 runs 18 residues.

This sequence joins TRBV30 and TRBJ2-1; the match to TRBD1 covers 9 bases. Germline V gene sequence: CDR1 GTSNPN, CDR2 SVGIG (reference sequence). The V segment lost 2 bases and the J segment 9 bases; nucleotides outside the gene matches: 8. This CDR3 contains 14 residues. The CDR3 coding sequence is TGTGCCTGGAGTTCGACAGGGGGAAGGTCTGAGCAGTTCTTC. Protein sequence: CAWSSTGGRSEQFF.

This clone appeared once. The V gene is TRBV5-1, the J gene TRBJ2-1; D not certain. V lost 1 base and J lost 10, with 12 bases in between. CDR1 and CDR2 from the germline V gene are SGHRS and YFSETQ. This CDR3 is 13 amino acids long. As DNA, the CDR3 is TGCGCCAGCAGCTTGATTTCGTCCGGGGAGCAGTTCTTC. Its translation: CASSLISSGEQFF.

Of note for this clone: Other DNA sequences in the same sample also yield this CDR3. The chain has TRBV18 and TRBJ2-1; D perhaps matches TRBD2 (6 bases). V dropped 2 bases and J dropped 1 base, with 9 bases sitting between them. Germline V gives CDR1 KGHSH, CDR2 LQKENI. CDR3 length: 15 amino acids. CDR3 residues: CASSPGSGSYNEQFF. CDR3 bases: TGTGCCAGCTCACCAGGAAGCGGGTCCTACAATGAGCAGTTCTTC.

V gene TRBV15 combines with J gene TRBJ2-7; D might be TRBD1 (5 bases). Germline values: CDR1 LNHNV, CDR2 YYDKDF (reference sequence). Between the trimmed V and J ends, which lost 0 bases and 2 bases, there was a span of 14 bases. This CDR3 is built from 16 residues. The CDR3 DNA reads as TGTGCCACCAGCAGAGATTTGACAGAGAGAACCTACGAGCAGTACTTC. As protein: CATSRDLTERTYEQYF.

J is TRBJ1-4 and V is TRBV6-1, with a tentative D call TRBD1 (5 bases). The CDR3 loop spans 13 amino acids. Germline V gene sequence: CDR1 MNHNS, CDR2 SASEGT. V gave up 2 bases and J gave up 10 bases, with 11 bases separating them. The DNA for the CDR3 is TGTGCCAGCAGTGAAATCGAGCAGGGAAAACTGTTTTTT. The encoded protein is CASSEIEQGKLFF.

CDR3 region: CASSTTGGAVTDTQYF. The CDR3 region has the DNA TGTGCCAGCAGCACGACCGGGGGGGCCGTAACAGATACGCAGTATTTT. The genes are TRBV5-5 and TRBJ2-3, with TRBD2 identical over 8 bases. Unmatched junction bases numbered 10, after V lost 4 bases and J lost 3 bases. This CDR3 comprises 16 residues. Germline V gene data show CDR1 as SGHKS and CDR2 as YYEKEE (reference sequence).

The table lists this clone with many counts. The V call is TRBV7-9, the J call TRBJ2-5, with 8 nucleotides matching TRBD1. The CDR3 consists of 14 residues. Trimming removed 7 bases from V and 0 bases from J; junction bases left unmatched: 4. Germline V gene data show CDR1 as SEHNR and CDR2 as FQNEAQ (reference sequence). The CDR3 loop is CASTRQGNQETQYF. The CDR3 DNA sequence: TGTGCCAGCACCAGACAGGGGAACCAAGAGACCCAGTACTTC.

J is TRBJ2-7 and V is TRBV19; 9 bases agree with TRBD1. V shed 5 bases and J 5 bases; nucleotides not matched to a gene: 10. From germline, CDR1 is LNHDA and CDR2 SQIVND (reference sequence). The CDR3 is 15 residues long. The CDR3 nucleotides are TGTGCCAGTAGTGACCGGGACAGGGACAACCACGAGCAGTACTTC. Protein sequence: CASSDRDRDNHEQYF.

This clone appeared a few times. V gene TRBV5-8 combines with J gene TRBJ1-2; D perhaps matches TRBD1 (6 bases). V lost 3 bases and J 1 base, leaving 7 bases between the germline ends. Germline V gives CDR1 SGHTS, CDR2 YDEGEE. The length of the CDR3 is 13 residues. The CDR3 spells CASSWTVNYGYTF. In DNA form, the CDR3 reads TGTGCCAGCAGCTGGACAGTTAACTATGGCTACACCTTC. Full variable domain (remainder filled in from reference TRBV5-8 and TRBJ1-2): EAGVTQSPTHLIKTRGQQATLRCSPISGHTSVYWYQQALGLGLQFLLWYDEGEERNRGNFPPRFSGRQFPNYSSELNVNALELEDSALYLCASSWTVNYGYTFGSGTRLTVV.

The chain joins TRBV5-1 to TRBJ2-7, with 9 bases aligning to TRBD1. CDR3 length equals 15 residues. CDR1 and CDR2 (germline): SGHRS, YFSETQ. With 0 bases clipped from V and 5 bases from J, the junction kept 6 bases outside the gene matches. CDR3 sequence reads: CASSLEGTGFDEQYF. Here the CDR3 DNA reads TGCGCCAGCAGCTTGGAGGGGACAGGGTTCGACGAGCAGTACTTC.

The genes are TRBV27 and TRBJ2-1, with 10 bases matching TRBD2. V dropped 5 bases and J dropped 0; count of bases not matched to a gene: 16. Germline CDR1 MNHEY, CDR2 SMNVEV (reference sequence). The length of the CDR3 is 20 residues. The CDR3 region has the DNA TGTGCCAGCAGTCCACGAACTAGCGGGGCGCGGGGAAGCTCCTACAATGAGCAGTTCTTC. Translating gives CASSPRTSGARGSSYNEQFF.

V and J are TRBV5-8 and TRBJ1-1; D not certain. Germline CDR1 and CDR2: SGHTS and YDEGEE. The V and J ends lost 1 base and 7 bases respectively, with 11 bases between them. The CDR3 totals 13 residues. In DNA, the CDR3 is TGTGCCAGCAGCTTGTGGTCGGGGATTGAAGCTTTCTTT. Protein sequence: CASSLWSGIEAFF.

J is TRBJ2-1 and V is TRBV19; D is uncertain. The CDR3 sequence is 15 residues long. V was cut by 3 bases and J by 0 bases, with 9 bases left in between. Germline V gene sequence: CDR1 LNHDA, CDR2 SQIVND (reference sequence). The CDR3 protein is CASSIGSSSYNEQFF. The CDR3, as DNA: TGTGCCAGTAGTATCGGGTCGAGCTCCTACAATGAGCAGTTCTTC.

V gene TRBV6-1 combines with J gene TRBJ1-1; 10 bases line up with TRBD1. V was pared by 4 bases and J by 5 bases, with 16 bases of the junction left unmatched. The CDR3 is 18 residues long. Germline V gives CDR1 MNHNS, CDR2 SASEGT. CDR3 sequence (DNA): TGTGCCAGCAGTGTAACAGGGATTGAGACAGGGGGCAATACTGAAGCTTTCTTT. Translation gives CASSVTGIETGGNTEAFF.